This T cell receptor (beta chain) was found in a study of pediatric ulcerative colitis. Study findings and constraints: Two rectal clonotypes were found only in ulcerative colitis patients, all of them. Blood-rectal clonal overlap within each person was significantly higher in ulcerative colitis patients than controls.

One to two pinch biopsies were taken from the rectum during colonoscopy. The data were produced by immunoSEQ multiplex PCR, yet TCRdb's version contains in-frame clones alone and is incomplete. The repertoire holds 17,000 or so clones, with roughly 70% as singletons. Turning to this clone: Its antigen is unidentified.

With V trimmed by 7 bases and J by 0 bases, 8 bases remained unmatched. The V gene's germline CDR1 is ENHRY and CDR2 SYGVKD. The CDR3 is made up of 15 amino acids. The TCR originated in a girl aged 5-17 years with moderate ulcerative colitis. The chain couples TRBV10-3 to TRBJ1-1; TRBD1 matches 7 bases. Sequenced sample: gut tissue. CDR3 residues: CAITRTGQLNTEAFF. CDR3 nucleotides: TGTGCCATCACAAGGACAGGACAGCTGAACACTGAAGCTTTCTTT.